This T cell receptor (beta chain) was found in a study of cytomegalovirus exposure and HLA in healthy donors. Across the whole study: The early release's HLA-typed donors yielded tens of millions of unique TCRs. Findings and limits, study-wide: An ancestry cluster, one associated with Asian ancestry, reportedly showed fewer N-insertions than the 666-donor mean in a later analysis. In most subjects, TCR beta sequences reportedly gave accurate predictions of HLA-A and HLA-B alleles. Researchers left out some V segments, among them TRBV6-2 and TRBV6-3, as indistinguishable.

Regarding this clone: What it recognizes is unknown.

It was with 60 Vbeta and 13 Jbeta primers that the PCR ran. The protocol was immunoSEQ multiplex PCR, while the TCRdb copy is restricted to in-frame clones and leaves out a portion. The sample records 100,000 to 140,000 clones, approximately 76% being singletons. The CDR3 is made up of 13 amino acids. V trimming: 6 bases; J trimming: 6 bases; junction bases outside the gene matches: 5. Germline V CDR1 and CDR2: LNHDA, SQIVND (reference sequence). This TCR derives from a man younger than 30 in good health and CMV-seronegative. Material for sequencing was PBMCs. The chain is built from TRBV19 and TRBJ2-7; 10 bases fit TRBD2. The CDR3 nucleotides read TGTGCCAGTAGCACCAAGCGGGGGGGCGAGCAGTACTTC. Protein sequence: CASSTKRGGEQYF. The full variable domain, its missing parts supplied by reference TRBV19 and TRBJ2-7, is DGGITQSPKYLFRKEGQNVTLSCEQNLNHDAMYWYRQDPGQGLRLIYYSQIVNDFQKGDIAEGYSVSREKKESFPLTVTSAQKNPTAFYLCASSTKRGGEQYFGPGTRLTVT.